The source of this TCR beta chain is a study of cytomegalovirus exposure and HLA in healthy donors. Of note for this clone: Germline and junction disagree at one end, which may indicate a read error.

In the PCR, 60 Vbeta and 13 Jbeta primers were used. Produced via immunoSEQ multiplex PCR; TCRdb's table is partial and in-frame only. This sample has about 220,000 clones, with more than 60% found just once. In germline, CDR1 is SGHTA, CDR2 FQGTGA. The CDR3 covers 15 residues. This rearrangement joins TRBV7-3 to TRBJ2-7, with TRBD2 matching over 9 bases. The sequenced sample was PBMCs. This TCR derives from a woman aged 30 to 39 in good health and CMV-seronegative. The CDR3 sequence: CASSLLAGGPYEPYF. The CDR3 nucleotides are TGTGCCAGCAGCTTACTCGCGGGAGGGCCCTACGAGCCGTACTTC.